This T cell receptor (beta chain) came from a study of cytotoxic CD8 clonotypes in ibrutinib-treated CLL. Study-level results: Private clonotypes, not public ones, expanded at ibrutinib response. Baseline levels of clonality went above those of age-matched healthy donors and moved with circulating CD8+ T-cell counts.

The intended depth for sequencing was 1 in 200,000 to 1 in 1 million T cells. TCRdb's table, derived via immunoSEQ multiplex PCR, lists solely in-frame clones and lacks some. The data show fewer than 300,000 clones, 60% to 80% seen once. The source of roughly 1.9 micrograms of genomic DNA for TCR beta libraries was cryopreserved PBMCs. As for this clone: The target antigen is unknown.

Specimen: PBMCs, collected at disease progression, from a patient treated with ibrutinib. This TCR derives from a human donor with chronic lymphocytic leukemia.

CDR3 residues: CASSLEGTSGDHEQYF. The CDR3 DNA reads as TGCGCCAGCAGCTTGGAGGGGACTAGCGGGGACCACGAGCAGTACTTC. This chain joins TRBV5-1 and TRBJ2-7; TRBD2 matches at 13 bases. CDR1 and CDR2 (germline): SGHRS, YFSETQ. J gave up 5 bases and V 0 bases, and 5 bases lay outside the gene matches. CDR3 length equals 16 residues.